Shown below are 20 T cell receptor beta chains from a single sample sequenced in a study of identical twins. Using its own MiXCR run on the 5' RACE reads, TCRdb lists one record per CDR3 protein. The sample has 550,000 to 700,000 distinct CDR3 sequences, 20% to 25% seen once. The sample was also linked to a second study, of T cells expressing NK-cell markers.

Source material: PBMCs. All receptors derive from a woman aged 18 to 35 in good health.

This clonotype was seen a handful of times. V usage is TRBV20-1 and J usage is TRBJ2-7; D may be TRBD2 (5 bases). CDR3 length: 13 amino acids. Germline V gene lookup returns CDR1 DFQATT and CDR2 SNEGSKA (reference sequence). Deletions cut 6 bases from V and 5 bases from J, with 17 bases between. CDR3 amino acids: CSARPGSINEQYF. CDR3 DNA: TGCAGTGCCCGCCCGGGAAGCATCAACGAGCAGTACTTC.

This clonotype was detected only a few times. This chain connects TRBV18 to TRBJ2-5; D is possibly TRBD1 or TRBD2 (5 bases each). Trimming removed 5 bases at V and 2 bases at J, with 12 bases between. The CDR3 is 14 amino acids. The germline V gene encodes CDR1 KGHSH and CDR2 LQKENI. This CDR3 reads CASSTGTDQETQYF. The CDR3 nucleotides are TGTGCCAGCTCAACGGGGACCGATCAAGAGACCCAGTACTTC.

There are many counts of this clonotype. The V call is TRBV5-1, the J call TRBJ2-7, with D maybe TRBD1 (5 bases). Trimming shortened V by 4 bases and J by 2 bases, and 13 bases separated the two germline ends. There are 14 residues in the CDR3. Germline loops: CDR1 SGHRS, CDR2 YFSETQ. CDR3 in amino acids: CASSPRTGAYEQYF. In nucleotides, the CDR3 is TGCGCCAGCAGCCCCAGAACAGGCGCCTACGAGCAGTACTTC.

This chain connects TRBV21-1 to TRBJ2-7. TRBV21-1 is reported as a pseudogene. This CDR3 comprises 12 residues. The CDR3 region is CASRKGTYEQYF. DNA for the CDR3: TGTGCCAGCAGGAAGGGCACCTACGAGCAGTACTTC.

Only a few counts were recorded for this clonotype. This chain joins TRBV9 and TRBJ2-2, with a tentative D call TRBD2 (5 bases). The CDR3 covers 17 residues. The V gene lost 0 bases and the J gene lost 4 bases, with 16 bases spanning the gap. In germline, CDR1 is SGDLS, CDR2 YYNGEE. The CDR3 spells CASSVGAGPAVTGELFF. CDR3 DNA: TGTGCCAGCAGCGTAGGGGCGGGCCCTGCAGTCACCGGGGAGCTGTTTTTT.

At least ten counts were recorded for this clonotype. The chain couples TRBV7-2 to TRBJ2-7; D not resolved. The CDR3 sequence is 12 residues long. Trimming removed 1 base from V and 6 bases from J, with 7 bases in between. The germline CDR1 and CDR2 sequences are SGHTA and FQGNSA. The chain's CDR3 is CASSLVLAEQYF. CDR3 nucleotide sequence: TGTGCCAGCAGCTTAGTTCTGGCCGAGCAGTACTTC. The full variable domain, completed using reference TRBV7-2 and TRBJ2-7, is GAGVSQSPSNKVTEKGKDVELRCDPISGHTALYWYRQSLGQGLEFLIYFQGNSAPDKSGLPSDRFSAERTGGSVSTLTIQRTQQEDSAVYLCASSLVLAEQYFGPGTRLTVT.

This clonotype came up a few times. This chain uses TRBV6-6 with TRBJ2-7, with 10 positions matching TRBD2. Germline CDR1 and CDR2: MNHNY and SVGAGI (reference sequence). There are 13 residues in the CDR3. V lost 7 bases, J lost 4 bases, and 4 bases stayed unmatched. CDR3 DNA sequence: TGTGCCAGCAATCGACTAGCGGGTTACGAGCAGTACTTC. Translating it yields CASNRLAGYEQYF.

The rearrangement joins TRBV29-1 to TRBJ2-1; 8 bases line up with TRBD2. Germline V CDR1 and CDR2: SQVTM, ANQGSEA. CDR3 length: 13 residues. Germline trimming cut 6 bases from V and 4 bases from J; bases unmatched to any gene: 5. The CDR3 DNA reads TGCAGCGTCCTAGCGGGCGGTTACAATGAGCAGTTCTTC. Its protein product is CSVLAGGYNEQFF.

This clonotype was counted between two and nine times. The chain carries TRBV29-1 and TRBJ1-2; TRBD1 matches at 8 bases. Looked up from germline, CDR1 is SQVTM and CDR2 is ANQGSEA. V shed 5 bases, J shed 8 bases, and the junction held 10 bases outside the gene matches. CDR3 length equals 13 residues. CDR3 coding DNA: TGCAGCGTTACTTGGGACAGGCGACACGGCTACACCTTC. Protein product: CSVTWDRRHGYTF. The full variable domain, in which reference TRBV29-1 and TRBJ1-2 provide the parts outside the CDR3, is SAVISQKPSRDICQRGTSLTIQCQVDSQVTMMFWYRQQPGQSLTLIATANQGSEATYESGFVIDKFPISRPNLTFSTLTVSNMSPEDSSIYLCSVTWDRRHGYTFGSGTRLTVV.

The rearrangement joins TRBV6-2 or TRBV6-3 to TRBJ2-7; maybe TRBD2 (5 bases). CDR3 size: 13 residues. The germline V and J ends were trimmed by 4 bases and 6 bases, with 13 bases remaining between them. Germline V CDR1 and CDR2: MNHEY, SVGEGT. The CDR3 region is CASSSRGSGEQYF. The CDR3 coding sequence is TGTGCCAGCAGTTCCCGGGGATCCGGCGAGCAGTACTTC.

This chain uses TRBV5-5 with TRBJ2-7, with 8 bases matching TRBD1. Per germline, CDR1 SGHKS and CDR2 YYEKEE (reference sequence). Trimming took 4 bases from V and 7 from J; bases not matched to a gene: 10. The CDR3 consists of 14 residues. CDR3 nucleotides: TGTGCCAGCAGCGCATACAGGGGGGTCGGTGAGCAGTACTTC. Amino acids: CASSAYRGVGEQYF.

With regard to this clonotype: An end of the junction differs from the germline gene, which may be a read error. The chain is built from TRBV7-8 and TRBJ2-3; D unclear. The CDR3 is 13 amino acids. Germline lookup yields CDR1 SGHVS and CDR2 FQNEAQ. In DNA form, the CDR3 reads TGTGCCACCAGCGTGGAACCATCAGATACGCAGTATTTT. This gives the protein CATSVEPSDTQYF.

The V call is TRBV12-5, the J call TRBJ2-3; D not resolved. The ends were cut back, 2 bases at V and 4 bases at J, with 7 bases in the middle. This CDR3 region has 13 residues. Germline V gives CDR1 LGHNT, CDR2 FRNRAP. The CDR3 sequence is CASGLKYPDTQYF. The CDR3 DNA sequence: TGTGCTAGTGGTTTGAAGTATCCAGATACGCAGTATTTT.

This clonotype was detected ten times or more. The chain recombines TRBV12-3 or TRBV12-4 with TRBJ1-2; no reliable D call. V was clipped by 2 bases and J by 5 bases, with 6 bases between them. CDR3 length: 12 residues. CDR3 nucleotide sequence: TGTGCCAGCAGTTTAAGTGTTTATGGCTACACCTTC. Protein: CASSLSVYGYTF.

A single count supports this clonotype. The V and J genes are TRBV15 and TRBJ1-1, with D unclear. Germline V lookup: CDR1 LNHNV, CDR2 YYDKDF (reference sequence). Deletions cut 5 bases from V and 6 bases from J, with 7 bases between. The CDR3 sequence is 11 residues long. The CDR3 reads CATSQIAEAFF. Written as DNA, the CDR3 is TGTGCCACCAGCCAAATAGCTGAAGCTTTCTTT.

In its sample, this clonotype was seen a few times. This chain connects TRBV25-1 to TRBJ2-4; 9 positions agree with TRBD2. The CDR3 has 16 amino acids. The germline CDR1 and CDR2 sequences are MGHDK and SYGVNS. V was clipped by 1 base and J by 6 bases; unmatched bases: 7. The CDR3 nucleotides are TGTGCCAGCAGTGAATCGGGCGGGGGGGAAGGAAACATTCAGTACTTC. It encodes CASSESGGGEGNIQYF.

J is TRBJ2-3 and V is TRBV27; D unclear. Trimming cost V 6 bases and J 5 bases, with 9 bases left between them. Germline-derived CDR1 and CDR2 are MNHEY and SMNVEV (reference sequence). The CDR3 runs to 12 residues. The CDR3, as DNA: TGTGCCAGCAGGACATCTATAGATACGCAGTATTTT. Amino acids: CASRTSIDTQYF.

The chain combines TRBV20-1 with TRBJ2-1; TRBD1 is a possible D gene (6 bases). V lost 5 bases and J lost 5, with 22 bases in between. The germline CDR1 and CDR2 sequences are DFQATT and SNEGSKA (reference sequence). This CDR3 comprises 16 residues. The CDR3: CSAALGVPQGNNEQFF. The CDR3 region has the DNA TGCAGTGCTGCCCTAGGGGTCCCTCAGGGGAACAATGAGCAGTTCTTC.

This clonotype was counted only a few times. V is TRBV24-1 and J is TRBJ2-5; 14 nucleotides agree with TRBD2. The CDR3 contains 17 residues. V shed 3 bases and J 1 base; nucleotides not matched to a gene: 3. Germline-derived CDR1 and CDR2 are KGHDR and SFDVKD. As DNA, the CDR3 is TGTGCCACCAGTGATGGGACTAGCGGGGGACTCCAAGAGACCCAGTACTTC. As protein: CATSDGTSGGLQETQYF.

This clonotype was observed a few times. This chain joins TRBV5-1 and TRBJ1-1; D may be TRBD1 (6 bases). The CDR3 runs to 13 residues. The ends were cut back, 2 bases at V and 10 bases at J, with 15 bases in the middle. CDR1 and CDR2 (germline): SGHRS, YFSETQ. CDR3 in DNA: TGCGCCAGCAGCTTTATTTCGGGGGCGGGAGCTTTCTTT. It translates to CASSFISGAGAFF.